This T cell receptor beta chain derives from a study of T cell changes during pregnancy in multiple sclerosis. The V segment lost 1 base and the J segment 8 bases; nucleotides outside the gene matches: 8. The germline CDR1 and CDR2 sequences are SGHAT and FQNNGV. The CDR3 has 16 residues. Some clones are missing from TCRdb's copy, which holds only in-frame ones; the method was immunoSEQ multiplex PCR. Found here are more than 80,000 clones, roughly 90% of them singletons; the top ten hold roughly 1.7%. The clonotype comes from a female donor with multiple sclerosis, enrolled in a pregnancy study. The material sequenced was peripheral blood, taken after pregnancy. The chain uses TRBV11-2 and TRBJ1-4; 9 nucleotides match TRBD1. CDR3 nucleotide sequence: TGTGCCAGCAGCTTAGGTACAGGGGGCAGAGGCGAAAAACTGTTTTTT. Its translation: CASSLGTGGRGEKLFF.